The rows below give T cell receptor beta chains drawn from one sample of a study of cytotoxic CD8 clonotypes in ibrutinib-treated CLL. Generated by immunoSEQ multiplex PCR, the TCRdb table keeps only in-frame clones and is missing some. The sample contains 250,000 to 350,000 clones, approximately 76% of which appear only once. The starting material was PBMCs, obtained at disease progression, from a patient treated with ibrutinib. The receptors derive from a human donor with chronic lymphocytic leukemia. The CDR3 runs from the conserved cysteine through the conserved F or W. D genes are given only for firm matches. Size is stated for part of the rows, as once, few or many counts, or as a class when the clone is expanded.

v_call	d_call	j_call	clone_size	cdr3_aa	cdr3_nt
TRBV5-6	TRBD1	TRBJ2-5	-	CASSLGGQARQETQYF	TGTGCCAGCAGCTTGGGTGGACAGGCCCGACAAGAGACCCAGTACTTC
TRBV25-1	-	TRBJ2-5	-	CASRGRGETQYF	TGTGCCAGCAGGGGCAGAGGGGAGACCCAGTACTTC
TRBV6-5	-	TRBJ2-7	-	CASSRGTTEPYEQYF	TGTGCCAGCAGTAGGGGGACGACAGAGCCCTACGAGCAGTACTTC
TRBV5-6	-	TRBJ2-1	-	CASSLGPRSSYNEQFF	TGTGCCAGCAGCTTGGGACCGCGGAGCTCCTACAATGAGCAGTTCTTC
TRBV25-1	TRBD1	TRBJ1-2	-	CASSEMKAGGDYGYTF	TGTGCCAGCAGTGAAATGAAGGCAGGGGGCGACTATGGCTACACCTTC
TRBV4-3	-	TRBJ2-7	once	CASSMLLAMGASSYEQYF	TGCGCCAGCAGTATGTTGCTAGCGATGGGTGCAAGCTCCTACGAGCAGTACTTC
TRBV7-2	-	TRBJ2-5	few	CASSRSGTTQYF	TGTGCCAGCAGCCGTAGCGGTACGACCCAGTACTTC
TRBV6-6	-	TRBJ1-4	-	CASIRGSGSEKLFF	TGTGCCAGCATTCGAGGCTCGGGATCGGAAAAACTGTTTTTT
TRBV13	TRBD1	TRBJ1-3	-	CASSSDRAGNTIYF	TGTGCCAGCAGCTCGGACAGGGCTGGAAACACCATATATTTT
TRBV5-1	-	TRBJ2-5	-	CASSLSPGETQYF	TGCGCCAGCAGCTTATCTCCGGGGGAGACCCAGTACTTC
TRBV19	-	TRBJ1-5	once	CASSMGDQPQHF	TGTGCCAGTAGTATGGGGGATCAGCCCCAGCATTTT
TRBV18	-	TRBJ2-7	-	CASSPSSSSYEQYF	TGTGCCAGCTCACCGTCAAGTAGCTCCTACGAGCAGTACTTC
TRBV18	-	TRBJ2-5	few	CASSPPHLETQYF	TGTGCCAGCTCACCCCCACACCTAGAGACCCAGTACTTC
TRBV19	-	TRBJ2-1	few	CASSIFSERYNEQFF	TGTGCCAGTAGTATCTTTAGCGAGCGCTACAATGAGCAGTTCTTC
TRBV15	TRBD1	TRBJ2-2	-	CATSRDRVSGELFF	TGTGCCACCAGCAGGGACAGGGTTTCCGGGGAGCTGTTTTTT
TRBV7-6	TRBD1	TRBJ1-6	once	CASSLVTGGNSPLHF	TGTGCCAGCAGCTTAGTCACAGGGGGGAATTCACCCCTCCACTTT
TRBV5-1	-	TRBJ1-1	-	CASSLGAGVWTEAFF	TGCGCCAGCAGCTTGGGGGCAGGGGTTTGGACTGAAGCTTTCTTT